The subject of this entry is one TCR beta chain. This entry comes from a study of blood T cell repertoires in COVID-19. For the study at large: From the United States, Italy and Spain came samples of acute and convalescent COVID-19. In each case, the material was cDNA or gDNA derived from T cells, B-cell-depleted T cells, or PBMCs.

Seattle researchers signed up patients amid active infection and tracked them longitudinally. CDR1 MNHEY and CDR2 SVGAGI come from the germline V gene. Trimming at V came to 0 bases and at J to 5 bases, leaving 0 bases not matched to a gene. This CDR3 has 14 amino acids. Original data processing: From reference gene primer amplification, estimates of nucleated cell counts were derived. Produced via immunoSEQ multiplex PCR; TCRdb's table is partial and in-frame only. Clonal size and the V and J genes are those of that table, whereas D and trimming came from the DNA. The profile shows roughly 160,000 clones, around 82% of them singletons.

Sequencing was performed on peripheral blood. This receptor was taken from a man older than 75 with COVID-19, enrolled during active disease. The V and J genes are TRBV6-5 and TRBJ2-2; 7 nucleotides agree with TRBD2. The DNA for the CDR3 is TGTGCCAGCAGTTACTCGCGGGGGACCGGGGAGCTGTTTTTT. This codes for CASSYSRGTGELFF.